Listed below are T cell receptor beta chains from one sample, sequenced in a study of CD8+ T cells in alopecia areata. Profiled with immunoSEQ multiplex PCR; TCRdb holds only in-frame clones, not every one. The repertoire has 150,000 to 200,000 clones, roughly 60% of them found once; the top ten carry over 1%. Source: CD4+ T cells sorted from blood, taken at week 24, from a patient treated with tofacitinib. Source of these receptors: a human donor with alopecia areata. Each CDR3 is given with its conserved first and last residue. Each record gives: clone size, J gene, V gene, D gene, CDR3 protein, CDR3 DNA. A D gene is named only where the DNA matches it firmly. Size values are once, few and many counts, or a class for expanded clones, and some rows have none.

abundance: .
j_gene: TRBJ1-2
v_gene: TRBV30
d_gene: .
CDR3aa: CAWSVRGGRGYTF
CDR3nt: TGTGCCTGGAGTGTACGGGGAGGCCGGGGCTACACCTTC

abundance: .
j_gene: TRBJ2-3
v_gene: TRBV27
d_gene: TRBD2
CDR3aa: CASSPRRGAYTDTQYF
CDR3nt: TGTGCCAGCAGTCCGCGGCGGGGGGCCTACACAGATACGCAGTATTTT

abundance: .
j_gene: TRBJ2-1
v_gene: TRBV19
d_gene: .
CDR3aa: CASAPGTAYNEQFF
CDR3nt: TGTGCCAGTGCACCCGGGACGGCCTACAATGAGCAGTTCTTC

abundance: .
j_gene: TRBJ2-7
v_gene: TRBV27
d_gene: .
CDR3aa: CASTGAGLYEQYF
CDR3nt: TGTGCCAGCACTGGGGCGGGGCTCTACGAGCAGTACTTC

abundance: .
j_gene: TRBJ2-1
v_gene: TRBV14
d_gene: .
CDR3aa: CASSHKQSRDEQFF
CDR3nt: TGTGCCAGCAGCCATAAACAGTCTAGGGATGAGCAGTTCTTC

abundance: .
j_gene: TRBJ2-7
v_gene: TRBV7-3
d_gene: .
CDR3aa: CASSRQGGSSYEQYF
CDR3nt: TGTGCCAGCAGTCGTCAGGGGGGGAGCTCCTACGAGCAGTACTTC

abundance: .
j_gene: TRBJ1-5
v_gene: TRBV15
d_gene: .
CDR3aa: CATSRDLVQGSNQPQHF
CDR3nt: TGTGCCACCAGCAGAGATCTCGTACAGGGAAGCAATCAGCCCCAGCATTTT

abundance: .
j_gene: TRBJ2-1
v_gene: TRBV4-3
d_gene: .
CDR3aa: CASSQDWTNEQFF
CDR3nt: TGCGCCAGCAGCCAAGATTGGACCAATGAGCAGTTCTTC

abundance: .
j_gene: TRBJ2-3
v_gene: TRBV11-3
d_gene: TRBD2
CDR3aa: CASTPLAGKGTDTQYF
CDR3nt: TGTGCCAGCACTCCACTAGCGGGCAAGGGCACAGATACGCAGTATTTT

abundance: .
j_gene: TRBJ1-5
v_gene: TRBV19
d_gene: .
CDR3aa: CASSDYRLPQHF
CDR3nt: TGTGCCAGTAGTGACTACCGGCTCCCCCAGCATTTT

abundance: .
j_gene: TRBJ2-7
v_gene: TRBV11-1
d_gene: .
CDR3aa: CASSLGVSREQYF
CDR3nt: TGTGCCAGCAGCTTAGGGGTTTCTCGCGAGCAGTACTTC

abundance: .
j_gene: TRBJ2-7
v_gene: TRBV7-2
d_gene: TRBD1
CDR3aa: CASSLAGTGDYEQYF
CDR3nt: TGTGCCAGCAGCTTAGCTGGGACAGGAGACTACGAGCAGTACTTC

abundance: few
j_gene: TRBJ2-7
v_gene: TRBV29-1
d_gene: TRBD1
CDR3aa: CSVRGTEAYEQYF
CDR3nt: TGCAGCGTCAGGGGGACAGAGGCCTACGAGCAGTACTTC

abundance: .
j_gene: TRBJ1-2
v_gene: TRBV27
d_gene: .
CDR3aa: CASSPGGYGYTF
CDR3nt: TGTGCCAGCAGTCCGGGGGGGTATGGCTACACCTTC

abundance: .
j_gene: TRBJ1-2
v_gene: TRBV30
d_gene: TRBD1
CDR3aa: CAMPGTGAASLWRAYGYTF
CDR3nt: TGTGCCATGCCAGGGACAGGGGCCGCAAGCCTATGGCGAGCGTATGGCTACACCTTC

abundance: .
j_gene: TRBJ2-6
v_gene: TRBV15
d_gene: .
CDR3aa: CATRGGPGANVLTF
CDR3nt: TGTGCCACACGAGGGGGGCCTGGGGCCAACGTCCTGACTTTC

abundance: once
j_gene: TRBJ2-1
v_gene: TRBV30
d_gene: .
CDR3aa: CAWSIGGPYNEQFF
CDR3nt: TGTGCCTGGAGTATTGGGGGCCCCTACAATGAGCAGTTCTTC

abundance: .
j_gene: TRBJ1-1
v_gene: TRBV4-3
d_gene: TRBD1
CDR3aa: CASSQAGTGYTEAFF
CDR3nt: TGCGCCAGCAGCCAAGCCGGGACAGGGTACACTGAAGCTTTCTTT

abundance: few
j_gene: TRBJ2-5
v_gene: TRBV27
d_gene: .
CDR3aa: CASSFLAMMETQYF
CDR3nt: TGTGCCAGCAGTTTTCTGGCGATGATGGAGACCCAGTACTTC

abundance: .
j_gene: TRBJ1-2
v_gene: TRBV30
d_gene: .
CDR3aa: CAWSVRGAGGYTF
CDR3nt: TGTGCCTGGAGTGTACGGGGCGCGGGCGGCTACACCTTC

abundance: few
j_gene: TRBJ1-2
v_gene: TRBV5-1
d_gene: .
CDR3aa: CASSLGSGTSGGYTF
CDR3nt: TGCGCCAGCAGCTTGGGTAGTGGGACCTCGGGAGGCTACACCTTC

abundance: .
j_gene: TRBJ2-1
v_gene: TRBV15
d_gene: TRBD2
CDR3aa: CATSRVVAGGQEQFF
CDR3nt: TGTGCCACCAGCAGAGTGGTAGCGGGGGGGCAAGAGCAGTTCTTC

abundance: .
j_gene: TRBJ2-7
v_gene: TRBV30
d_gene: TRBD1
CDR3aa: CAARTGPYEQYF
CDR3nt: TGTGCGGCTCGGACAGGTCCCTACGAGCAGTACTTC

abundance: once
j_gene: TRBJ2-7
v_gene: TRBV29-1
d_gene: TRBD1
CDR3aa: CSVGSGQGAYEQYF
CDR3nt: TGCAGCGTTGGGAGCGGACAGGGGGCATACGAGCAGTACTTC

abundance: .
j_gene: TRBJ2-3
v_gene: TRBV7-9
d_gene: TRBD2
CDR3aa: CASSLDPLGLAGSDTQYF
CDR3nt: TGTGCCAGCAGCTTAGACCCCCTCGGACTAGCGGGATCGGATACGCAGTATTTT

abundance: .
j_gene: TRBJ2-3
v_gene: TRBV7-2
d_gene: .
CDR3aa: CASSLGGGWTDTQYF
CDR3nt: TGTGCCAGCAGCTTAGGAGGAGGGTGGACAGATACGCAGTATTTT

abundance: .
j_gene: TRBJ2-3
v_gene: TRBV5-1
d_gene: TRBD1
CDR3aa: CASSLEQGTDTQYF
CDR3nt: TGCGCCAGCAGCTTGGAACAGGGGACAGATACGCAGTATTTT

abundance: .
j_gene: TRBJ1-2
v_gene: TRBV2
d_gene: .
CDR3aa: CARTARNYGYTF
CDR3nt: TGTGCCCGTACAGCTAGGAACTATGGCTACACCTTC

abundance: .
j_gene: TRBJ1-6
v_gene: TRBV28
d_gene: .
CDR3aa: CASRGTRGQNSPLHF
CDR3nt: TGTGCCAGCAGAGGTACCCGGGGCCAAAATTCACCCCTCCACTTT

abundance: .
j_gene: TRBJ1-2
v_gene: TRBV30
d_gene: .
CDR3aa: CAWSVPAGGYTF
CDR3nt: TGTGCCTGGAGTGTACCGGCAGGGGGCTACACCTTC

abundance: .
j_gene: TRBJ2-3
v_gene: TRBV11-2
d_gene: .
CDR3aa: CASSPVRLDLGDTQYF
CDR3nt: TGTGCCAGCAGCCCCGTTCGGCTGGACCTGGGGGATACGCAGTATTTT

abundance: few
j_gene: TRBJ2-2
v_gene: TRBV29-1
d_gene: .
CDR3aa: CSTRGVTGELFF
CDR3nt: TGCAGCACGCGGGGAGTCACCGGGGAGCTGTTTTTT

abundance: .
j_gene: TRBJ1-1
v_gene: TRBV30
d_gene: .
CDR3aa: CACLGPRVGRAFF
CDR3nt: TGTGCCTGCCTTGGGCCTAGGGTGGGTAGAGCTTTCTTT

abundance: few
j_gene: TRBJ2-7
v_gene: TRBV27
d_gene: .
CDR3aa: CASSSTIDRPYEQYF
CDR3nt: TGTGCCAGCAGTTCCACAATAGACAGGCCCTACGAGCAGTACTTC

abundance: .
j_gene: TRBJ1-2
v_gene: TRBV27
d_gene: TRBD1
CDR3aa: CASQKTGTYGYTF
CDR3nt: TGTGCCAGCCAAAAGACAGGGACGTATGGCTACACCTTC

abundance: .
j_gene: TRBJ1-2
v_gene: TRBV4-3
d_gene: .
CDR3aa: CASSQDRQKYGYTF
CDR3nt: TGCGCCAGCAGCCAAGATAGGCAGAAATATGGCTACACCTTC

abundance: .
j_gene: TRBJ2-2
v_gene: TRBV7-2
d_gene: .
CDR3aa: CASSLALLNTGELFF
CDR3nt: TGTGCCAGCAGCTTAGCATTGCTGAACACCGGGGAGCTGTTTTTT

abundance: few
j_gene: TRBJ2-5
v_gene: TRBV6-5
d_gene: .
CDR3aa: CASSSWWDSQETQYF
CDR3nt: TGTGCCAGCAGCAGTTGGTGGGACTCGCAAGAGACCCAGTACTTC

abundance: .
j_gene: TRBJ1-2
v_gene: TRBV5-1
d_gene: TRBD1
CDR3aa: CASSLVRTGSYGYTF
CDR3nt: TGCGCCAGCAGCTTGGTCCGGACAGGGAGCTATGGCTACACCTTC

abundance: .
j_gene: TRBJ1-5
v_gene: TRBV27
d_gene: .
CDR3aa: CASSLYSQVGGNQPQHF
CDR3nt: TGTGCCAGCAGTTTATACTCCCAGGTCGGGGGCAATCAGCCCCAGCATTTT

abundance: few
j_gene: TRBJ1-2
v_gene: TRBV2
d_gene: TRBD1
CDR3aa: CASSGQGNYGYTF
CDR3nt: TGTGCCAGCAGTGGACAGGGGAACTATGGCTACACCTTC

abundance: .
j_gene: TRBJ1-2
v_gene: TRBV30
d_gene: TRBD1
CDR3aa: CAWRATGVNYGYTF
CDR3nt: TGTGCCTGGAGGGCTACAGGGGTTAACTATGGCTACACCTTC

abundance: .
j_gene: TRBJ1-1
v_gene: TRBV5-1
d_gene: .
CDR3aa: CASSLGTMNTEAFF
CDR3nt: TGCGCCAGCAGCTTGGGGACCATGAACACTGAAGCTTTCTTT

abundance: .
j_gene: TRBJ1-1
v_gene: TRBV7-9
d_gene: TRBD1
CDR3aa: CASTPKQGASKVRSTEAFF
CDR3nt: TGTGCCAGCACCCCGAAGCAGGGGGCGAGTAAGGTCAGAAGCACTGAAGCTTTCTTT

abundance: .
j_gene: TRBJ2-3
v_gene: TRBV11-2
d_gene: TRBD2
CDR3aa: CASSSEGTSWGTDTQYF
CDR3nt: TGTGCCAGCAGCTCCGAAGGGACTAGCTGGGGCACAGATACGCAGTATTTT

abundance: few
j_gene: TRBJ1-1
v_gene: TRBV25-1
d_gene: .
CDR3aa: CASSDWGTEAFF
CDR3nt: TGTGCCAGCAGTGATTGGGGCACTGAAGCTTTCTTT

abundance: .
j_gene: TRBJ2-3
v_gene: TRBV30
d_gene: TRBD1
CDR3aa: CAWSVTGGADTQYF
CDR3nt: TGTGCCTGGAGTGTTACAGGGGGCGCAGATACGCAGTATTTT

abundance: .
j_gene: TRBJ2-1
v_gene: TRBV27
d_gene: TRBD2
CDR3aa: CASSSRRGGSYNEQFF
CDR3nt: TGTGCCAGCAGTTCCCGCCGGGGGGGCTCCTACAATGAGCAGTTCTTC

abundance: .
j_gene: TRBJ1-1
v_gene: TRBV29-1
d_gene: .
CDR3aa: CSVAYDTEAFF
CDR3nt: TGCAGCGTTGCGTACGACACTGAAGCTTTCTTT

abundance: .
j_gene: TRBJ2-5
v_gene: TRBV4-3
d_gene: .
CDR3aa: CASSQDRIGQGAQYF
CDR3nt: TGCGCCAGCAGCCAAGATAGGATTGGACAAGGGGCCCAGTACTTC

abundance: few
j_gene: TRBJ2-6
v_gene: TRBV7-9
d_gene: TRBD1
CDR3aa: CASSETGRANVLTF
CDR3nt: TGTGCCAGCAGCGAGACAGGGAGGGCCAACGTCCTGACTTTC

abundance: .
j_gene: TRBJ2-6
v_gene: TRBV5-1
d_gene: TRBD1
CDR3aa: CASSPRQGPSGANVLTF
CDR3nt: TGCGCCAGCAGCCCGCGACAGGGGCCCTCTGGGGCCAACGTCCTGACTTTC

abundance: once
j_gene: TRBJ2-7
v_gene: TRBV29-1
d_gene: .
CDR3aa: CSVSFSEYEQYF
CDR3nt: TGCAGCGTTAGCTTCTCCGAATACGAGCAGTACTTC